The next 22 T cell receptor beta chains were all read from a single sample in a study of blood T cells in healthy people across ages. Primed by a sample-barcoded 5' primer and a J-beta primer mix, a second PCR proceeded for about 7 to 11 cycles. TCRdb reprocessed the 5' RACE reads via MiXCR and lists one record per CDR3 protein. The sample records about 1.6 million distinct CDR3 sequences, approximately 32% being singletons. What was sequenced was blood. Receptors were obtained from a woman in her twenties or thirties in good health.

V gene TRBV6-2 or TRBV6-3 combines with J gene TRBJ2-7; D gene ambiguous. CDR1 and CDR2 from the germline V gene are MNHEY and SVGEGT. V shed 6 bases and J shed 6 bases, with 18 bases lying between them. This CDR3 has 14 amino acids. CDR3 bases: TGTGCCAGCAGAAAGGGCCGCTCGACGGGCGAGCAGTACTTC. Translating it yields CASRKGRSTGEQYF.

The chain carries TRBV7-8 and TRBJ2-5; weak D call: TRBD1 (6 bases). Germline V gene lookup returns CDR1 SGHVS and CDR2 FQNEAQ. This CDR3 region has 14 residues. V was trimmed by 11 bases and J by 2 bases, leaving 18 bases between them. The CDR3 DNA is TGTGCCTCAACCGGGGCAGGGGCACAAGAGACCCAGTACTTC. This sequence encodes CASTGAGAQETQYF.

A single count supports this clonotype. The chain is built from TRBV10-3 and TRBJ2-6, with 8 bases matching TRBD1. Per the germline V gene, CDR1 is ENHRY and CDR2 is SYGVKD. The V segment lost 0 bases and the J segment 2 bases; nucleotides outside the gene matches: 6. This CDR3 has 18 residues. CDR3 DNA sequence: TGTGCCATCAGTGAGTCTAGGACAGGGATAACTGGGGCCAACGTCCTGACTTTC. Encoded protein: CAISESRTGITGANVLTF.

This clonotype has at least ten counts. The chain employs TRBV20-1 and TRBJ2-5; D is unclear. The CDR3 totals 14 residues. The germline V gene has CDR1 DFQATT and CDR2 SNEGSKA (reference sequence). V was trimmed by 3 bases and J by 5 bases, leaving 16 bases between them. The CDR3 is CSASLGRNGETQYF. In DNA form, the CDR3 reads TGCAGTGCTAGCCTAGGACGCAATGGGGAGACCCAGTACTTC.

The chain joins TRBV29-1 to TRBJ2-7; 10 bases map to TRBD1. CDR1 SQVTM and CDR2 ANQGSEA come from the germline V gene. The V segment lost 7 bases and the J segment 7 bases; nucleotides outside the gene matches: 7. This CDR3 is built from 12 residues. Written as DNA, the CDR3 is TGCAGCGGGGGACAGGGGCTGGGGGAGCAGTACTTC. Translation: CSGGQGLGEQYF.

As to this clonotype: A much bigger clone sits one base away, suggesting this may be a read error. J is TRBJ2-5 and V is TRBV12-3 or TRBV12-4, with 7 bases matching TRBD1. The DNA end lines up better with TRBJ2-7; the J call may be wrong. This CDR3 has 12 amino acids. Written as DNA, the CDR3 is TGTGCCAGCAGTTCGACAGGGACCGAGCAGTACTTC. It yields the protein CASSSTGTEQYF.

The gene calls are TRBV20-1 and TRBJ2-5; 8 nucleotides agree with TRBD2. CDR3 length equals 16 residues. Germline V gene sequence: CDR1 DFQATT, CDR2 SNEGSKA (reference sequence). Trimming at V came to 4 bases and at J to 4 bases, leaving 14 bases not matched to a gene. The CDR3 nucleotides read TGCAGTGCTACACCGGGCCTTAGCGGGGCAGCAGAGACCCAGTACTTC. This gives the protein CSATPGLSGAAETQYF.

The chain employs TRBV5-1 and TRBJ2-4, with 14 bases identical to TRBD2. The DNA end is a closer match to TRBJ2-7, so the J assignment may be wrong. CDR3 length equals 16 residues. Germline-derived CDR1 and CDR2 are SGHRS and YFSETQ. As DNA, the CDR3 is TGCGCCAGCAGCCCTCCCGGGACTAGCGGGAGATACGAGCAGTACTTC. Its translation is CASSPPGTSGRYEQYF.

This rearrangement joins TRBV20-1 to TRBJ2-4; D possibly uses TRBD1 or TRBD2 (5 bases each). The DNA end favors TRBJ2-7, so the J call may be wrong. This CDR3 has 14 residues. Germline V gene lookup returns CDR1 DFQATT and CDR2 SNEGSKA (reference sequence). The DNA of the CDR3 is TGCAGTGCTAGCTCCCGGGACCGGTCCTACGAGCAGTACTTC. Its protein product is CSASSRDRSYEQYF.

CDR3 in amino acids: CALTGGTDTQYF. CDR3 DNA sequence: TGTGCCTTGACAGGGGGGACGGATACGCAGTATTTT. The genes are TRBV30 and TRBJ2-3; TRBD1 matches at 9 bases. The CDR3 extends over 12 amino acids. CDR1 and CDR2 (germline): GTSNPN, SVGIG (reference sequence). J gave up 6 bases and V 7 bases, and 5 bases lay outside the gene matches.

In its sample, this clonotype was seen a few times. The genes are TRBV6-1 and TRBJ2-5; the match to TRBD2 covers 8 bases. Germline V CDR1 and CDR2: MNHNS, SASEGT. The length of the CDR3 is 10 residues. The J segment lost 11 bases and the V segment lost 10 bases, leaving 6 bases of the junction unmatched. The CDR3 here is CATQAGEQYF. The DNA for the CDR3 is TGTGCCACGCAAGCGGGAGAGCAGTACTTC.

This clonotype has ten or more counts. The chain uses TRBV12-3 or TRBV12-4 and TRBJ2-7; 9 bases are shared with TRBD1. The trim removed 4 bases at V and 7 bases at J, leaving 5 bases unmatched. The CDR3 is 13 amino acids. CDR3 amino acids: CASSSTGGWEQYF. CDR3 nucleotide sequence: TGTGCCAGCAGTTCCACAGGGGGCTGGGAGCAGTACTTC.

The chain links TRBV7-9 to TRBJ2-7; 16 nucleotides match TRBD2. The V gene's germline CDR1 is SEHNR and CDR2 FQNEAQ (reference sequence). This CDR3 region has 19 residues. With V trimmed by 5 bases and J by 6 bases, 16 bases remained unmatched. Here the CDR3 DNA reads TGTGCCAGCAGCCGAATCCCCGGGACTAGCGGGGGGGCCATCCCCGAGCAGTACTTC. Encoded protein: CASSRIPGTSGGAIPEQYF.

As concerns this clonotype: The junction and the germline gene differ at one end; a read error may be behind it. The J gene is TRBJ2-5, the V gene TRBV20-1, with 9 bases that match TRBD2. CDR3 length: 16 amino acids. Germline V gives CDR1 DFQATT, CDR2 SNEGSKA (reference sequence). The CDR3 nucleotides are TGCAGTGCCCGGGCGGTAGCGGGAGTGAACCAAGAGGCCCAGTACTTC. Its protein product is CSARAVAGVNQEAQYF.

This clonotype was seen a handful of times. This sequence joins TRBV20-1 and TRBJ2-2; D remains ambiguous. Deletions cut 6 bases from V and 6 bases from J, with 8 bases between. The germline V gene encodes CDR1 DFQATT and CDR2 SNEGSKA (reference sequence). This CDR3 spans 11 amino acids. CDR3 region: CSASTAGELFF. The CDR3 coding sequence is TGCAGTGCCTCAACCGCCGGGGAGCTGTTTTTT.

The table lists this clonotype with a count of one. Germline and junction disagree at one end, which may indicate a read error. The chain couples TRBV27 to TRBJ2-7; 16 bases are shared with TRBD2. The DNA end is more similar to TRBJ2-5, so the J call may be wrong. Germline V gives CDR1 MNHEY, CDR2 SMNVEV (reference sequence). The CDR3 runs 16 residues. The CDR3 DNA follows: TGTACCAGCAGACCTGGGACTAGCGGGAGGGTAGAGACCCAGTACTTC. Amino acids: CTSRPGTSGRVETQYF.

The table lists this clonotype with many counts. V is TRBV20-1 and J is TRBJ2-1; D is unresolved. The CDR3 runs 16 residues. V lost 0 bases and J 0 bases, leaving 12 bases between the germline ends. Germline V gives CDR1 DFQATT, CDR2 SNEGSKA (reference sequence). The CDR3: CSARDSGSSSYNEQFF. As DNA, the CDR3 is TGCAGTGCTAGAGATTCGGGCTCGAGCTCCTACAATGAGCAGTTCTTC.

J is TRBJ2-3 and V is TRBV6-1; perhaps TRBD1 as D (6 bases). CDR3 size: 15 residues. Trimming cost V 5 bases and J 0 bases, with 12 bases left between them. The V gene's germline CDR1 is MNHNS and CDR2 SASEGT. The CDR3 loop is CASSWDTSSTDTQYF. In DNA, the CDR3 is TGTGCCAGCAGTTGGGACACCTCTAGCACAGATACGCAGTATTTT.

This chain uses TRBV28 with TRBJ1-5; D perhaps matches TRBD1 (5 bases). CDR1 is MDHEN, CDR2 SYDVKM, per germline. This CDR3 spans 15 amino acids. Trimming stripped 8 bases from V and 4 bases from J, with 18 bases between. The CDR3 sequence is CASAYLTGGNQPQHF. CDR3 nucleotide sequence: TGTGCCAGCGCCTACCTAACGGGGGGAAATCAGCCCCAGCATTTT.

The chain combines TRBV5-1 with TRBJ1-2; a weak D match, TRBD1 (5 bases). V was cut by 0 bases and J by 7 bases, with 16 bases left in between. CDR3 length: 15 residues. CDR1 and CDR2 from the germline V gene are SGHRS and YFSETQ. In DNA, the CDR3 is TGCGCCAGCAGCTTGGCCGGGACGGCGGGACCTGGCTACACCTTC. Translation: CASSLAGTAGPGYTF.

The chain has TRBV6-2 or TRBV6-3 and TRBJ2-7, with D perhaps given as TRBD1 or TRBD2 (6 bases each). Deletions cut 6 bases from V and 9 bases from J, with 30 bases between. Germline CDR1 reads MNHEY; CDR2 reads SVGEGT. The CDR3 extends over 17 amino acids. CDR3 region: CASSYILTGLPGVGQYF. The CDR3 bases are TGTGCCAGCAGCTACATCCTCACGGGACTCCCAGGGGTTGGGCAGTACTTC.

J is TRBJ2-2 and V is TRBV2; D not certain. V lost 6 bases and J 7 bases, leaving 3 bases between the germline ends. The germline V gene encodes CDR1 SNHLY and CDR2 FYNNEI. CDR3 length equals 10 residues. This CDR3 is CASRSGELFF. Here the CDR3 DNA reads TGTGCCAGCAGGAGCGGGGAGCTGTTTTTT.